Given below is one T cell receptor (beta chain) in context. Its specificity is unknown. The sample is drawn from a study of regulatory T cells in long-lasting Graves disease. Construction of TCR beta libraries relied on iRepertoire HTBI primers and on Arm-PCR targeting CDR3 regions. TCRdb fed the multiplex PCR reads into MiXCR, producing one record per CDR3 protein. Among about 540,000 distinct CDR3 sequences listed, 13% were seen once. The sample's time point: newly diagnosed GD, antithyroid drugs for less than 3 months. RNA isolated from PBMCs was used to make the TCR library. Trimming took 1 base from V and 4 from J, leaving 7 bases between them. Germline V CDR1 and CDR2: MGHDK, SYGVNS. The CDR3 runs to 14 residues. Broader study findings: Public clonotype sharing was higher in persistent than newly diagnosed patients.

The sample was also reused in another study, on T cells in Graves' hyperthyroidism and ophthalmopathy.

The TCR originated in a man aged 25-45 years with Graves disease. The sample here was peripheral blood mononuclear cells (PBMCs), taken at new diagnosis, from a patient treated with antithyroid drugs. This chain uses TRBV25-1 with TRBJ1-4; no clear D gene. In DNA, the CDR3 is TGTGCCAGCAGTGAATGGGCCGATAATGAAAAACTGTTTTTT. Its protein is CASSEWADNEKLFF.